The sequence of this TCR beta chain was determined in a study of T-cell memory formation after mild COVID-19. Trimming pared 0 bases from V and 10 bases from J, leaving 13 bases between. Germline values: CDR1 MNHEY, CDR2 SVGAGI. This CDR3 contains 15 residues. In its sample, this clonotype was seen a few times. A single record per CDR3 protein comes from TCRdb applying MiXCR to the 5' RACE reads. The sample lists under 350,000 distinct CDR3 sequences; around 15% were seen once. The rearrangement joins TRBV6-5 to TRBJ1-6; possible D gene TRBD1, 5 bases. This receptor was identified in a man younger than 35 who had mild COVID-19 (a few samples of this study predate the infection). Cell type and time point are not known. The sample comprised PBMCs or a T cell subset sorted from them (not recorded which). The CDR3 DNA sequence: TGTGCCAGCAGTTACTCGAGGGGCCTTCCCTCACCCCTCCACTTT. It is translated as CASSYSRGLPSPLHF.